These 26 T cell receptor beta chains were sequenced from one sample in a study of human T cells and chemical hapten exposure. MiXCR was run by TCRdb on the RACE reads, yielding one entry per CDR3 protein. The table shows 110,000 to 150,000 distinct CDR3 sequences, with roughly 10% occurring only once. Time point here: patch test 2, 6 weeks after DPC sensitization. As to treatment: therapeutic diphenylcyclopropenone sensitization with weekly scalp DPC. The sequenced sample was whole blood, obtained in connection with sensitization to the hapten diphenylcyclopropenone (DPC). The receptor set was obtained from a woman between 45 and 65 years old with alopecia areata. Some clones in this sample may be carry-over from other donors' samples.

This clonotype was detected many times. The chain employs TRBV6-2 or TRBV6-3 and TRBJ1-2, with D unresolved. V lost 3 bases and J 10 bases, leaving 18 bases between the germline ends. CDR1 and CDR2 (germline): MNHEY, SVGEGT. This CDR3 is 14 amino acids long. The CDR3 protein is CASSYSTDTADYTF. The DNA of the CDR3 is TGTGCCAGCAGTTATTCGACGGATACAGCAGACTACACCTTC.

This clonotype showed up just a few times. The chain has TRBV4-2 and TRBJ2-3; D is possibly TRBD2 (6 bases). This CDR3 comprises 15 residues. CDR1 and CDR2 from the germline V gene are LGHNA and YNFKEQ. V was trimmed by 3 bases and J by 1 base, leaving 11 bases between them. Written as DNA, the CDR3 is TGTGCCAGCAGCCAGGCGGGACTTCGCACAGATACGCAGTATTTT. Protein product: CASSQAGLRTDTQYF.

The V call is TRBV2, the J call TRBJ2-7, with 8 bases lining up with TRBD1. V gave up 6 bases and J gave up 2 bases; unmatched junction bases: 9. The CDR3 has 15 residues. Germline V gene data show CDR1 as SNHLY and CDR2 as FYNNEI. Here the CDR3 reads CASRYTGGPTYEQYF. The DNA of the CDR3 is TGTGCCAGCAGGTACACAGGGGGTCCGACCTACGAGCAGTACTTC.

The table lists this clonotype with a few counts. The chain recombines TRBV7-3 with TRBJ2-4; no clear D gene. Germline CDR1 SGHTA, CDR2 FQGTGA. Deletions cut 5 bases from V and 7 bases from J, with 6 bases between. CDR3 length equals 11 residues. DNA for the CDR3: TGTGCCAGCAGCCCCCAGAACATTCAGTACTTC. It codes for CASSPQNIQYF.

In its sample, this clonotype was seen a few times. The CDR3 protein is CASSTLGSVQYF. CDR3 nucleotides: TGTGCCAGTAGTACCCTAGGGAGCGTGCAGTACTTC. The chain combines TRBV19 with TRBJ2-7, with D perhaps matching TRBD2 (5 bases). Germline V CDR1 and CDR2: LNHDA, SQIVND (reference sequence). Trimming shortened V by 4 bases and J by 9 bases, and 13 bases separated the two germline ends. This CDR3 is built from 12 residues.

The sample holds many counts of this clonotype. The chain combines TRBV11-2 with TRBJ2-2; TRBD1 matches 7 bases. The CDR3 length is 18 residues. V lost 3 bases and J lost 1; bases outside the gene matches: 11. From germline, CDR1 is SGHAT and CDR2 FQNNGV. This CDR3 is CASSFTPRRTGNTGELFF. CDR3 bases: TGTGCCAGCAGCTTCACCCCTCGACGGACAGGGAACACCGGGGAGCTGTTTTTT.

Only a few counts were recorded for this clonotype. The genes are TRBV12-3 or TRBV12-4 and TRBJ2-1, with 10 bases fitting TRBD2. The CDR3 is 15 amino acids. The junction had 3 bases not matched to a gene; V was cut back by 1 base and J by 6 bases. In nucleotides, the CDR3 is TGTGCCAGCAGTTTAGATAGCGGGAGGCGCAATGAGCAGTTCTTC. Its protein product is CASSLDSGRRNEQFF.

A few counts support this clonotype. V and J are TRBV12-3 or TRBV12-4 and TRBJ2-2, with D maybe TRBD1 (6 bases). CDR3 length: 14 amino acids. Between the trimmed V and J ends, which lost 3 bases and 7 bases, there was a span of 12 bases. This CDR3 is CASSLIPGVGELFF. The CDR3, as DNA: TGTGCCAGCAGTTTGATCCCAGGGGTCGGGGAGCTGTTTTTT.

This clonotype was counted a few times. CDR3 in DNA: TGTGCCACCAGTGGACAGGGACCGGTCTATGGCTACACCTTC. This sequence encodes CATSGQGPVYGYTF. The rearrangement joins TRBV24-1 to TRBJ1-2; 7 bases agree with TRBD1. Germline V CDR1 and CDR2: KGHDR, SFDVKD. The CDR3 length is 14 residues. V was clipped by 5 bases and J by 4 bases; unmatched bases: 6.

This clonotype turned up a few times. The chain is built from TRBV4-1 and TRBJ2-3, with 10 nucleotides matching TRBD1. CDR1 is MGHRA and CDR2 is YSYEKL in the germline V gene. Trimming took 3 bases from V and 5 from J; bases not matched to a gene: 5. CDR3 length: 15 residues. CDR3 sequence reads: CASSQEGQGIDTQYF. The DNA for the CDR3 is TGCGCCAGCAGCCAGGAGGGACAGGGGATAGATACGCAGTATTTT.

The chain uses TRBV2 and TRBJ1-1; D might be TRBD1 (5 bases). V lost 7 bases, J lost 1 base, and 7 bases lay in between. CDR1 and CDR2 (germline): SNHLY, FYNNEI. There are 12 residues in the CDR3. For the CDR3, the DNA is TGTGCCAGCACGGGACCGAACACTGAAGCTTTCTTT. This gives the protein CASTGPNTEAFF. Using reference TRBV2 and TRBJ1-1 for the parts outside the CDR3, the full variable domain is EPEVTQTPSHQVTQMGQEVILRCVPISNHLYFYWYRQILGQKVEFLVSFYNNEISEKSEIFDDQFSVERPDGSNFTLKIRSTKLEDSAMYFCASTGPNTEAFFGQGTRLTVV.

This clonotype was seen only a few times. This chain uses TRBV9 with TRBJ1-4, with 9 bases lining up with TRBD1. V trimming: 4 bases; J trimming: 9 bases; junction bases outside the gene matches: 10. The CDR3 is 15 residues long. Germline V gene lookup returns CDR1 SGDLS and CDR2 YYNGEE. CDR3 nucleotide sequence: TGTGCCAGCAGCCCGTCCGGGACAGGGCCGCAAAAACTGTTTTTT. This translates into CASSPSGTGPQKLFF.

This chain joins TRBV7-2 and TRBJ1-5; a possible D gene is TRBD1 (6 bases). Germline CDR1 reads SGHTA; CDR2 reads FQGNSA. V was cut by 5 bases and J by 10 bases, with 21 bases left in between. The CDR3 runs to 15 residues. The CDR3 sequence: CASSPSLGGRDPQHF. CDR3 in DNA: TGTGCCAGCAGCCCGAGTTTGGGGGGCCGAGATCCCCAGCATTTT.

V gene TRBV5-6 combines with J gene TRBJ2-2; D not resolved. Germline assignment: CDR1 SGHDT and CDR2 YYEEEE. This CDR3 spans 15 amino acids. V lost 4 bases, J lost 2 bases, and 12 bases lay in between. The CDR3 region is CASSPLGSNTGELFF. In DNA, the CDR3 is TGTGCCAGCAGCCCGCTAGGCAGCAACACCGGGGAGCTGTTTTTT.

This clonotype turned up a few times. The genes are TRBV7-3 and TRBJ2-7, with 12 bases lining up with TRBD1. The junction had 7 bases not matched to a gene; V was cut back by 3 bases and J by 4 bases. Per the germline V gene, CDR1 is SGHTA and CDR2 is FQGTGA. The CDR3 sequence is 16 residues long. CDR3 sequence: CASSLGAGQGAYEQYF. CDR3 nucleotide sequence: TGTGCCAGCAGCTTGGGCGCGGGACAGGGGGCTTACGAGCAGTACTTC.

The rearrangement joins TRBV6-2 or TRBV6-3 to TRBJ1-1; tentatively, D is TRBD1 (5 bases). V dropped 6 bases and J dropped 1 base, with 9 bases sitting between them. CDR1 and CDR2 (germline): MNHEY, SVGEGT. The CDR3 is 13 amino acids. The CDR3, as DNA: TGTGCCAGCAGACAGGATGGGAACACTGAAGCTTTCTTT. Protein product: CASRQDGNTEAFF.

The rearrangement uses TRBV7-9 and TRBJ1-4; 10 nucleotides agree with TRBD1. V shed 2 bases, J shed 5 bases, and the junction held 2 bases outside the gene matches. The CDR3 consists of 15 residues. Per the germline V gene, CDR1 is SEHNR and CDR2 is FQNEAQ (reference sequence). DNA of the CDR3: TGTGCCAGCAGCTTAAAGGGACAGGGGAATGAAAAACTGTTTTTT. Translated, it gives CASSLKGQGNEKLFF.

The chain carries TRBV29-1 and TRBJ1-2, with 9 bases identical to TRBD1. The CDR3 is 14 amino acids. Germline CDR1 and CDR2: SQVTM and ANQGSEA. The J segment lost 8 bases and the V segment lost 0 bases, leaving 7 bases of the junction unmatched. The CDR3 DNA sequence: TGCAGCGTTGAAGATGGGGGACAGGGTAACGGCTACACCTTC. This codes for CSVEDGGQGNGYTF.

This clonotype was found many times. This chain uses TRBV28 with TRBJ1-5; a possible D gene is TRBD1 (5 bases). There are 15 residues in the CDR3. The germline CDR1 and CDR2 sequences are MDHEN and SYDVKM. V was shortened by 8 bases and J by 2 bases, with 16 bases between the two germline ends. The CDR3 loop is CASRADGAGNQPQHF. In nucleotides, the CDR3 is TGTGCCAGCCGCGCGGACGGGGCGGGCAATCAGCCCCAGCATTTT.

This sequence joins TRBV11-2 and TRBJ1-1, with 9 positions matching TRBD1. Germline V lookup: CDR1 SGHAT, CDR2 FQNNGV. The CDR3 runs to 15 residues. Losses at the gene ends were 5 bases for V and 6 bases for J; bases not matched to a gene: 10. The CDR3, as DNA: TGTGCCAGCAGCCCCCGGCCTACAGGGGGCTCTGAAGCTTTCTTT. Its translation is CASSPRPTGGSEAFF.

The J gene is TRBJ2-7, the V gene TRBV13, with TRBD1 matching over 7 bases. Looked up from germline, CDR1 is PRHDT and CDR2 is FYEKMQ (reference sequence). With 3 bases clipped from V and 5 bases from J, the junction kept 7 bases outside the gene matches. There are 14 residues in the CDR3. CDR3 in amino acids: CASSFSGGVDEQYF. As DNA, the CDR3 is TGTGCCAGCAGCTTCTCAGGGGGAGTGGACGAGCAGTACTTC.

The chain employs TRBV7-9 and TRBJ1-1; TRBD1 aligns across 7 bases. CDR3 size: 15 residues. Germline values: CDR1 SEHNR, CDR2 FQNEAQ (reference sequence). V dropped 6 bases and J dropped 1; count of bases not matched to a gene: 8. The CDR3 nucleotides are TGTGCCAGCAGTCCCCCGGGACAGACGAACACTGAAGCTTTCTTT. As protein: CASSPPGQTNTEAFF.

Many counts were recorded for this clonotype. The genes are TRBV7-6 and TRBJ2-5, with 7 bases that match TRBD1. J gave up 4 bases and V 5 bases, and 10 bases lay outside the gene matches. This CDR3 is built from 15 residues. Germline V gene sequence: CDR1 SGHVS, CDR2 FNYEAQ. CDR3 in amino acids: CASSAQTGVGETQYF. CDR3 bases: TGTGCCAGCAGCGCGCAAACAGGGGTCGGAGAGACCCAGTACTTC.

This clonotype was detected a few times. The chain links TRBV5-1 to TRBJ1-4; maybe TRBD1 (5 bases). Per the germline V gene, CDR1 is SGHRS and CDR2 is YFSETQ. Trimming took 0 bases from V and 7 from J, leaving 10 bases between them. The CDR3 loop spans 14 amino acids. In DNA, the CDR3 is TGCGCCAGCAGCTTGGGGCAGGGAGCTGAAAAACTGTTTTTT. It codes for CASSLGQGAEKLFF.

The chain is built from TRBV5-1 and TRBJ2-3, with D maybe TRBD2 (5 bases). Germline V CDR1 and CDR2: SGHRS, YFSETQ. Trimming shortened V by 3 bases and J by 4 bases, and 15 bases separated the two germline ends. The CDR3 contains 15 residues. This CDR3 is CASSSGLQDSDTQYF. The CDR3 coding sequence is TGCGCCAGCAGCTCGGGCTTGCAGGACTCAGATACGCAGTATTTT.

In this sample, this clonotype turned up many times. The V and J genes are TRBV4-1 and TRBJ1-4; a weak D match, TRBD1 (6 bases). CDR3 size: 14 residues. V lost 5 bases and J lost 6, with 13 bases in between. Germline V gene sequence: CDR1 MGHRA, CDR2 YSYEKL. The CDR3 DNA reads TGCGCCAGCAGCAGGGGGTGGGTGGATGAAAAACTGTTTTTT. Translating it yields CASSRGWVDEKLFF.